The clone carrying this T cell receptor (beta chain) has only one observation. Antigen: not known. This was the immunoSEQ v3.0 assay at survey level. Sequencing was performed with immunoSEQ multiplex PCR; in TCRdb, only in-frame clones are kept and a portion is missing. The sample shows about 25,000 clones, roughly 88% of them seen only once. This CDR3 spans 17 amino acids. V lost 4 bases, J lost 2 bases, and 11 bases stayed unmatched. Germline CDR1 is LNHDA and CDR2 is SQIVND (reference sequence). The data were obtained in a study of long-term antiretroviral therapy in people with HIV. Whole-study results and caveats: Those clones which expanded before ART made up the dominant part of the repertoire at all time points.

This TCR was sampled from a man aged 25 to 45 with HIV. This rearrangement joins TRBV19 to TRBJ1-2; 9 bases agree with TRBD1. This specimen was unsorted PBMCs, taken around 4.6 years after starting antiretroviral therapy. The CDR3 DNA follows: TGTGCCAGTAGTAACGGACAGGGGCAGAGAGGAAACTATGGCTACACCTTC. The encoded protein is CASSNGQGQRGNYGYTF.